Detailed here is one T cell receptor beta chain. Its target is not known. As for treatment: roughly ten-day PBMC culture with coronavirus spike peptide pools or control peptides (ViraFEST assay). CD4+ T cells of the unexposed donor were collected before the COVID-19 pandemic (2011-2018). It was after more than 8 days of culture that CD4+ T cells were isolated by negative selection. The Oncomine TCR Beta short-read assay generated sequence data from the DNA of cultured CD4+ T cells. TCRdb re-derived calls from the PCR reads in MiXCR, one entry per CDR3 protein. This table has around 6,100 distinct CDR3 sequences, 30% to 45% appearing once. This CDR3 is 15 amino acids long. Germline trimming cut 3 bases from V and 9 bases from J; bases unmatched to any gene: 8. From germline, CDR1 is SEHNR and CDR2 FQNEAQ (reference sequence). This sample was included in a study of vaccination and CD4 T cells after COVID-19.

The sequence derives from a human donor in good health. V gene TRBV7-9 combines with J gene TRBJ2-1; 10 nucleotides agree with TRBD2. Sequenced: CD4+ T cells from blood, cultured in vitro. In DNA, the CDR3 is TGTGCCAGCAGCTTCGCTCTAGCGGGGGACAGTGAGCAGTTCTTC. Translation gives CASSFALAGDSEQFF.